This entry is about one T cell receptor (beta chain). The antigen is unknown. CFSE-labeled sorted T cells met regulatory or mature dendritic cells for 5 to 6 days. This entry belongs to a study of regulatory dendritic cells for organ transplantation. General study results and limits: Regulatory dendritic cells appeared to expand memory CD8+ clones less than mature ones.

The CDR3 is 12 residues long. CDR1 SGHVS and CDR2 FNYEAQ come from the germline V gene. Profiled with immunoSEQ multiplex PCR; TCRdb holds only in-frame clones, not every one. The data show about 11,000 clones, about 75% seen once. This receptor was obtained from a human donor in good health. The sequencing input was memory CD4+ T cells from blood cultured with regulatory dendritic cells. The subset is: CD45RO+ memory T cells. The chain is built from TRBV7-6 and TRBJ2-3; a possible D gene is TRBD1 (6 bases). CDR3 in amino acids: CSCRQGTDTQYF. The CDR3 nucleotides read TGTTCTTGCCGGCAGGGGACAGATACGCAGTATTTT.